Listed below are T cell receptor beta chains from one sample, sequenced in a study of OX40 agonist ivuxolimab in advanced cancers. TCRdb's copy holds only in-frame clones and misses some; the assay was immunoSEQ multiplex PCR. Among roughly 60,000 clones listed, about nine tenths were seen once. The input for sequencing was CD4+ or CD8+ T cells sorted from blood, taken in a trial of the OX40 agonist ivuxolimab. The receptors derive from an adult with an advanced solid tumor such as melanoma, head and neck, liver or kidney cancer. The CDR3 runs from the conserved cysteine through the conserved F or W. Fields, in order: V gene, clone size, D gene, J gene, CDR3 length, CDR3 protein, CDR3 DNA. D genes are given only for firm matches. Clone size is stated in some rows and not others, as once, few, many or a class when expanded.

V gene: TRBV19; clone size: few; D gene: TRBD1; J gene: TRBJ1-1; CDR3 length: 15; CDR3 protein: CASIGRTGGDTEAFF; CDR3 DNA: TGTGCCAGTATAGGCAGGACAGGGGGAGACACTGAAGCTTTCTTT
V gene: TRBV7-2; clone size: few; D gene: NA; J gene: TRBJ2-2; CDR3 length: 14; CDR3 protein: CASSPGGSTGELFF; CDR3 DNA: TGTGCCAGCAGCCCCGGTGGATCCACCGGGGAGCTGTTTTTT
V gene: TRBV27; clone size: NA; D gene: NA; J gene: TRBJ2-7; CDR3 length: 17; CDR3 protein: CASSPILDRRGSYEQYF; CDR3 DNA: TGTGCCAGCAGCCCAATATTAGACAGGCGAGGCTCCTACGAGCAGTACTTC
V gene: TRBV5-8; clone size: NA; D gene: NA; J gene: TRBJ1-1; CDR3 length: 13; CDR3 protein: CASSLDRGTEAFF; CDR3 DNA: TGTGCCAGCAGCTTGGATAGGGGCACTGAAGCTTTCTTT
V gene: TRBV4-2; clone size: NA; D gene: NA; J gene: TRBJ2-7; CDR3 length: 14; CDR3 protein: CASSQRTFLGEQYF; CDR3 DNA: TGTGCCAGCAGCCAAAGGACTTTCCTGGGAGAGCAGTACTTC
V gene: TRBV10-3; clone size: NA; D gene: NA; J gene: TRBJ1-1; CDR3 length: 13; CDR3 protein: CAIMDTEGFEAFF; CDR3 DNA: TGTGCCATCATGGACACCGAGGGTTTTGAAGCTTTCTTT
V gene: TRBV28; clone size: NA; D gene: NA; J gene: TRBJ1-2; CDR3 length: 12; CDR3 protein: CASSTATYGYTF; CDR3 DNA: TGTGCCAGCAGTACAGCGACCTATGGCTACACCTTC
V gene: TRBV9; clone size: NA; D gene: NA; J gene: TRBJ2-2; CDR3 length: 16; CDR3 protein: CASSGYGLKNTGELFF; CDR3 DNA: TGTGCCAGCAGCGGCTACGGACTCAAGAACACCGGGGAGCTGTTTTTT
V gene: TRBV30; clone size: NA; D gene: NA; J gene: TRBJ2-3; CDR3 length: 13; CDR3 protein: CAWSVSDPDTQYF; CDR3 DNA: TGTGCCTGGAGTGTATCGGATCCAGATACGCAGTATTTT
V gene: TRBV30; clone size: NA; D gene: NA; J gene: TRBJ2-1; CDR3 length: 14; CDR3 protein: CAWSLVGPYNEQFF; CDR3 DNA: TGTGCCTGGAGTTTAGTAGGGCCCTACAATGAGCAGTTCTTC
V gene: TRBV28; clone size: NA; D gene: NA; J gene: TRBJ1-1; CDR3 length: 14; CDR3 protein: CASVDGGFNPEAFF; CDR3 DNA: TGTGCCAGCGTCGACGGGGGCTTCAACCCTGAAGCTTTCTTT
V gene: TRBV6-5; clone size: NA; D gene: NA; J gene: TRBJ2-5; CDR3 length: 14; CDR3 protein: CASSSGGGTSIQYF; CDR3 DNA: TGTGCCAGCAGTTCGGGGGGCGGGACCTCAATCCAGTACTTC
V gene: TRBV6-1; clone size: NA; D gene: TRBD2; J gene: TRBJ2-4; CDR3 length: 15; CDR3 protein: CASILLAGAVDIQYF; CDR3 DNA: TGTGCCAGCATACTCCTAGCGGGAGCGGTGGACATTCAGTACTTC
V gene: TRBV7-8; clone size: NA; D gene: TRBD2; J gene: TRBJ2-2; CDR3 length: 16; CDR3 protein: CASSETSGRVSGELFF; CDR3 DNA: TGTGCCAGCAGCGAAACTAGCGGGAGGGTCTCCGGGGAGCTGTTTTTT
V gene: TRBV4-1; clone size: NA; D gene: NA; J gene: TRBJ1-3; CDR3 length: 15; CDR3 protein: CASSQEAAVGNTIYF; CDR3 DNA: TGCGCCAGCAGCCAAGAAGCGGCAGTAGGAAACACCATATATTTT
V gene: TRBV28; clone size: NA; D gene: NA; J gene: TRBJ2-1; CDR3 length: 14; CDR3 protein: CASSLPGTLNEQFF; CDR3 DNA: TGTGCCAGCAGTTTGCCAGGGACACTCAATGAGCAGTTCTTC
V gene: TRBV2; clone size: NA; D gene: TRBD1; J gene: TRBJ2-7; CDR3 length: 14; CDR3 protein: CASSEDRVGMEQYF; CDR3 DNA: TGTGCCAGCAGTGAGGACAGGGTGGGGATGGAGCAGTACTTC
V gene: TRBV4-2; clone size: NA; D gene: NA; J gene: TRBJ1-1; CDR3 length: 15; CDR3 protein: CASSQVGEEGTEAFF; CDR3 DNA: TGTGCCAGCAGCCAAGTGGGAGAAGAGGGTACTGAAGCTTTCTTT
V gene: TRBV28; clone size: NA; D gene: NA; J gene: TRBJ1-2; CDR3 length: 16; CDR3 protein: CASSSPGKTENYGYTF; CDR3 DNA: TGTGCCAGCAGTTCCCCCGGGAAAACAGAGAACTATGGCTACACCTTC
V gene: TRBV7-8; clone size: once; D gene: NA; J gene: TRBJ2-1; CDR3 length: 16; CDR3 protein: CASSLVGVGSYNEQFF; CDR3 DNA: TGTGCCAGCAGCTTAGTTGGCGTCGGGAGTTACAATGAGCAGTTCTTC
V gene: TRBV5-1; clone size: NA; D gene: NA; J gene: TRBJ2-1; CDR3 length: 15; CDR3 protein: CASTTDGGSYNEQFF; CDR3 DNA: TGCGCCAGCACCACGGACGGGGGATCCTACAATGAGCAGTTCTTC
V gene: TRBV7-2; clone size: once; D gene: NA; J gene: TRBJ2-5; CDR3 length: 11; CDR3 protein: CASRGGETQYF; CDR3 DNA: TGTGCCTCACGGGGCGGAGAGACCCAGTACTTC
V gene: TRBV7-9; clone size: NA; D gene: NA; J gene: TRBJ2-1; CDR3 length: 14; CDR3 protein: CASSLEGSYNEQFF; CDR3 DNA: TGTGCCAGCAGCTTAGAGGGCAGCTACAATGAGCAGTTCTTC
V gene: TRBV19; clone size: NA; D gene: NA; J gene: TRBJ2-7; CDR3 length: 14; CDR3 protein: CASSPGRSEDEQYF; CDR3 DNA: TGTGCCAGTAGTCCCGGACGGTCCGAAGACGAGCAGTACTTC
V gene: TRBV10-1; clone size: NA; D gene: NA; J gene: TRBJ2-1; CDR3 length: 16; CDR3 protein: CASSEGTLSSYNEQFF; CDR3 DNA: TGCGCCAGCAGTGAGGGAACGCTAAGCTCCTACAATGAGCAGTTCTTC
V gene: TRBV5-1; clone size: NA; D gene: NA; J gene: TRBJ2-7; CDR3 length: 14; CDR3 protein: CASSLSQGPYEQYF; CDR3 DNA: TGCGCCAGCAGCTTGTCCCAGGGTCCCTACGAGCAGTACTTC
V gene: TRBV18; clone size: NA; D gene: NA; J gene: TRBJ1-3; CDR3 length: 17; CDR3 protein: CASSPPTANLPGNTIYF; CDR3 DNA: TGTGCCAGCTCCCCCCCAACGGCGAATCTGCCGGGAAACACCATATATTTT
V gene: TRBV7-8; clone size: few; D gene: NA; J gene: TRBJ2-1; CDR3 length: 11; CDR3 protein: CASSLVAPQFF; CDR3 DNA: TGTGCCAGCAGCTTAGTAGCCCCCCAGTTCTTC
V gene: TRBV27; clone size: once; D gene: NA; J gene: TRBJ2-5; CDR3 length: 13; CDR3 protein: CASRGVQKETQYF; CDR3 DNA: TGTGCCAGCAGAGGGGTCCAGAAAGAGACCCAGTACTTC
V gene: TRBV7-2; clone size: NA; D gene: NA; J gene: TRBJ2-3; CDR3 length: 15; CDR3 protein: CASSSPTLGRSTQYF; CDR3 DNA: TGTGCCAGCAGCTCTCCGACCCTCGGGCGCTCGACGCAGTATTTT
V gene: TRBV7-9; clone size: NA; D gene: TRBD2; J gene: TRBJ2-7; CDR3 length: 15; CDR3 protein: CASSPTGTSWAEQYF; CDR3 DNA: TGTGCCAGCAGCCCCACCGGGACTAGTTGGGCCGAGCAGTACTTC